These T cell receptor beta chains were read from a single sample in a study of shared clonotypes between healthy human individuals. Here immunoSEQ multiplex PCR was the method, and the copy in TCRdb shows in-frame clones only, minus some. The data contain about 1 million clones, around 74% of them singletons. The sequenced material came from memory CD4+ T cells sorted from blood. Every receptor here comes from a man aged 18 to 30 in good health. CDR3s include the opening cysteine and the closing phenylalanine or tryptophan. The order of the fields is J gene, V gene, CDR3 protein.

J gene: TRBJ1-1
V gene: TRBV10-3
CDR3 protein: CAISQGPNTEAFF

J gene: TRBJ1-5
V gene: TRBV6-6
CDR3 protein: CASSPRGGPNQPQHF

J gene: TRBJ2-2
V gene: TRBV6-4
CDR3 protein: CASKDRSLGTGELFF

J gene: TRBJ2-3
V gene: TRBV7-6
CDR3 protein: CASSLRDSGDTQYF

J gene: TRBJ2-3
V gene: TRBV11-3
CDR3 protein: CASSSVEQGNTQYF

J gene: TRBJ2-1
V gene: TRBV19
CDR3 protein: CASSAYRPYNEQFF

J gene: TRBJ2-7
V gene: TRBV12-2
CDR3 protein: CASRTNSYEQYF

J gene: TRBJ1-6
V gene: TRBV6-1
CDR3 protein: CASSEAYTGNSPLHF

J gene: -
V gene: TRBV30
CDR3 protein: CAWSRGYEQYF

J gene: TRBJ2-2
V gene: TRBV6-5
CDR3 protein: CASSYSTQRELFF

J gene: TRBJ1-2
V gene: TRBV7-2
CDR3 protein: CASSQTGGRGYTF

J gene: TRBJ1-2
V gene: TRBV28
CDR3 protein: CASSWGDRYYGYTF

J gene: TRBJ2-2
V gene: TRBV5-1
CDR3 protein: CASSGGGANTGELFF

J gene: TRBJ2-7
V gene: TRBV6-5
CDR3 protein: CASSYSSQGRNEQYF

J gene: TRBJ2-1
V gene: TRBV5-4
CDR3 protein: CASSLGGTGKGNEQFF

J gene: TRBJ2-7
V gene: TRBV2
CDR3 protein: CARRPSGSSYEQYF

J gene: TRBJ2-5
V gene: TRBV5-1
CDR3 protein: CASSLVDNQETQYF

J gene: TRBJ2-7
V gene: TRBV6-6
CDR3 protein: CASSTADRENEQYF

J gene: TRBJ2-3
V gene: TRBV7-3
CDR3 protein: CASSPGASPTDTQYF

J gene: TRBJ2-7
V gene: TRBV5-1
CDR3 protein: CASSVGPGQGYEQYF